The clone carrying this T cell receptor (beta chain) was found once. Its antigen is unknown. The source of the sample is a study of shared clonotypes between healthy human individuals. The study, taken as a whole, reports: The represented genetic and exposure-history diversity was limited by the small number of donors. Only blood samples were collected, and tissue repertoires likely differ.

Libraries were prepared by immunoSEQ multiplex PCR; TCRdb keeps only in-frame clonotypes and omits some of them. The sample has about 2.4 million clones; approximately 94% are singletons. The split of CD4+ cells yielded CD45RA+ naive and CD45RA-negative memory subsets. V lost 5 bases to trimming and J lost 1 base, with 14 bases between them. CDR1 MNHEY and CDR2 SMNVEV come from the germline V gene (reference sequence). The CDR3 is 15 residues long. Input material: naive CD4+ T cells sorted from blood. Specified subset: CD45RA+ positively selected. V gene TRBV27 combines with J gene TRBJ2-5; perhaps TRBD1 as D (5 bases). The sequence was collected from a man in his late teens or twenties in good health. CDR3: CASSASTVSQETQYF. The CDR3 coding sequence is TGTGCCAGCAGTGCGTCGACAGTGTCCCAAGAGACCCAGTACTTC.